The T cell receptor (beta chain) under discussion was sequenced for a study of cytomegalovirus exposure and HLA in healthy donors. About the research overall: Of the donors genotyped, several hundred in all, about 80% fell in the Caucasian-associated ancestry cluster.

The PCR contained 60 Vbeta and 13 Jbeta primers. The table came from immunoSEQ multiplex PCR; TCRdb's copy has only in-frame clones and leaves some out. The sample carries tens of thousands of clones, about 70% recorded once. Concerning this clone itself: The antigen remains undetermined.

The donors were healthy bone marrow donors. The CDR3 spans 16 residues. In germline, CDR1 is SNHLY, CDR2 FYNNEI. V was pared by 4 bases and J by 0 bases, with 6 bases of the junction left unmatched. Broader study findings: Despite most TCR sequences being rare, some public TCRs occurred in many donors. In an earlier analysis, about 87% or about 30%: the productive usage of most TCR beta V segments.

The TCR originated in a woman between 25 and 40 years old in good health and CMV-seronegative. The genes are TRBV2 and TRBJ1-5; 7 bases are shared with TRBD1. The specimen sequenced was PBMCs. The CDR3 DNA reads TGTGCCAGCAGTGCCCGGGACAGTCTTAGCAATCAGCCCCAGCATTTT. Its protein is CASSARDSLSNQPQHF. Full variable domain (remainder filled in from reference TRBV2 and TRBJ1-5): EPEVTQTPSHQVTQMGQEVILRCVPISNHLYFYWYRQILGQKVEFLVSFYNNEISEKSEIFDDQFSVERPDGSNFTLKIRSTKLEDSAMYFCASSARDSLSNQPQHFGDGTRLSIL.